This TCR beta chain came from a study of T cells after yellow fever vaccination. The sample holds a few counts of this clonotype. TCRdb reprocessed the 5' RACE reads with MiXCR, giving one entry per CDR3 protein. The sample has under 500,000 distinct CDR3 sequences, approximately 18% seen once. Specimen: PBMCs, collected before the yellow fever booster vaccination. The receptor was derived from a man aged 18 to 29 who received the YFV17D yellow fever vaccine.

As DNA, the CDR3 is TGCAGCGTGACGGCGGCGGTTGGCTACACCTTC. Its protein is CSVTAAVGYTF. The chain is built from TRBV29-1 and TRBJ1-2, with D unresolved. The CDR3 loop spans 11 amino acids. Germline loops: CDR1 SQVTM, CDR2 ANQGSEA. Trimming removed 6 bases from V and 7 bases from J, with 12 bases in between.